A selection of T cell receptor beta chains follows, all from one sample in a study of cytomegalovirus exposure and HLA in healthy donors. Sequencing used immunoSEQ multiplex PCR; TCRdb keeps in-frame clones, though not all of them. The table lists about 98,000 clones, over 80% of them singletons, with 3.7% in the top ten. The specimen was PBMCs. These receptors were obtained from a female donor in good health and CMV-seropositive. CDR3s include the opening cysteine and the closing phenylalanine or tryptophan. The order of the fields is CDR3 protein, CDR3 DNA, D gene, J gene, V gene, clone size. A D gene is named only where the DNA matches it firmly. The size entry is marked missing in some rows and otherwise reads once, few, many or a size class.

CDR3aa: CASSLAAAPGATNEKLFF
CDR3nt: TGTGCCAGCAGCTTAGCGGCAGCCCCAGGTGCAACTAATGAAAAACTGTTTTTT
d_gene: NA
j_gene: TRBJ1-4
v_gene: TRBV11-2
abundance: NA

CDR3aa: CASSPGLAGGNEQFF
CDR3nt: TGTGCCAGCAGCCCTGGACTAGCGGGGGGCAATGAGCAGTTCTTC
d_gene: TRBD2
j_gene: TRBJ2-1
v_gene: TRBV7-9
abundance: NA

CDR3aa: CASSVAQSGSSYEQYF
CDR3nt: TGTGCCAGCAGCGTAGCTCAGAGCGGGAGCTCCTACGAGCAGTACTTC
d_gene: TRBD2
j_gene: TRBJ2-7
v_gene: TRBV9
abundance: NA

CDR3aa: CASSLQGFDGYTF
CDR3nt: TGTGCCAGCAGCCTACAGGGTTTCGATGGCTACACCTTC
d_gene: NA
j_gene: TRBJ1-2
v_gene: TRBV7-9
abundance: NA

CDR3aa: CASSLGLYEQYF
CDR3nt: TGTGCCAGCAGCCTAGGACTCTACGAGCAGTACTTC
d_gene: NA
j_gene: TRBJ2-7
v_gene: TRBV5-4
abundance: few

CDR3aa: CAWRDEAGHNEQFF
CDR3nt: TGTGCCTGGAGAGACGAGGCGGGACACAATGAGCAGTTCTTC
d_gene: NA
j_gene: TRBJ2-1
v_gene: TRBV30
abundance: NA

CDR3aa: CASSVGQGADTGELFF
CDR3nt: TGTGCCAGCAGCGTGGGACAGGGGGCCGACACCGGGGAGCTGTTTTTT
d_gene: TRBD1
j_gene: TRBJ2-2
v_gene: TRBV9
abundance: once

CDR3aa: CASGKAGAWGTEAFF
CDR3nt: TGTGCCAGCGGAAAAGCAGGGGCGTGGGGCACTGAAGCTTTCTTT
d_gene: NA
j_gene: TRBJ1-1
v_gene: TRBV6-1
abundance: NA

CDR3aa: CSVGQTTGTDTQYF
CDR3nt: TGCAGCGTTGGCCAGACGACAGGCACAGATACGCAGTATTTT
d_gene: NA
j_gene: TRBJ2-3
v_gene: TRBV29-1
abundance: NA

CDR3aa: CASTSQGMNTEAFF
CDR3nt: TGTGCCAGCACCTCCCAGGGGATGAACACTGAAGCTTTCTTT
d_gene: NA
j_gene: TRBJ1-1
v_gene: TRBV6-5
abundance: NA

CDR3aa: CASRGQGFYGYTF
CDR3nt: TGTGCCAGCAGGGGACAGGGTTTCTATGGCTACACCTTC
d_gene: TRBD1
j_gene: TRBJ1-2
v_gene: TRBV6-6
abundance: NA

CDR3aa: CATSSGNYEQYF
CDR3nt: TGTGCCACCAGCAGCGGGAACTACGAGCAGTACTTC
d_gene: NA
j_gene: TRBJ2-7
v_gene: TRBV15
abundance: NA

CDR3aa: CASSFPRDRPSYEQYF
CDR3nt: TGTGCCAGCAGCTTCCCAAGGGACAGACCCTCCTACGAGCAGTACTTC
d_gene: TRBD1
j_gene: TRBJ2-7
v_gene: TRBV11-2
abundance: once

CDR3aa: CASSLLPSGHGNEQFF
CDR3nt: TGTGCCAGCAGTTTATTGCCTAGCGGGCACGGCAATGAGCAGTTCTTC
d_gene: TRBD2
j_gene: TRBJ2-1
v_gene: TRBV27
abundance: NA

CDR3aa: CASSLAFLQGAGTYEQYF
CDR3nt: TGTGCCAGCAGCTTAGCCTTCCTACAGGGGGCAGGGACCTACGAGCAGTACTTC
d_gene: TRBD1
j_gene: TRBJ2-7
v_gene: TRBV11-2
abundance: NA

CDR3aa: CASTQGGAGNEKLFF
CDR3nt: TGTGCCAGCACCCAAGGGGGAGCAGGGAATGAAAAACTGTTTTTT
d_gene: NA
j_gene: TRBJ1-4
v_gene: TRBV7-2
abundance: NA

CDR3aa: CASSRDTPGFEQFF
CDR3nt: TGTGCCAGCAGCCGGGACACCCCTGGGTTTGAGCAGTTCTTC
d_gene: NA
j_gene: TRBJ2-1
v_gene: TRBV6-6
abundance: NA

CDR3aa: CASSQAGTGGWTEAFF
CDR3nt: TGCGCCAGCAGCCAAGCTGGGACAGGGGGCTGGACTGAAGCTTTCTTT
d_gene: TRBD1
j_gene: TRBJ1-1
v_gene: TRBV4-1
abundance: few

CDR3aa: CASSPGQHYGYTF
CDR3nt: TGCGCCAGCAGCCCGGGACAGCACTATGGCTACACCTTC
d_gene: TRBD1
j_gene: TRBJ1-2
v_gene: TRBV4-1
abundance: NA

CDR3aa: CAWSRLADTDTQYF
CDR3nt: TGTGCCTGGAGTAGACTAGCGGACACAGATACGCAGTATTTT
d_gene: TRBD2
j_gene: TRBJ2-3
v_gene: TRBV30
abundance: NA

CDR3aa: CASSIPGQGSSPLHF
CDR3nt: TGTGCCAGCAGTATACCGGGACAGGGCTCCTCACCCCTCCACTTT
d_gene: TRBD1
j_gene: TRBJ1-6
v_gene: TRBV2
abundance: NA

CDR3aa: CASNREIGTGRWIF
CDR3nt: TGCGCCAGCAATCGCGAAATCGGGACAGGGAGGTGGATCTTT
d_gene: TRBD1
j_gene: TRBJ1-1
v_gene: TRBV5-1
abundance: NA

CDR3aa: CASSLGPPGSGSFNEQFF
CDR3nt: TGTGCCAGCAGTCTTGGACCTCCCGGCAGCGGGAGTTTCAATGAGCAGTTCTTC
d_gene: TRBD2
j_gene: TRBJ2-1
v_gene: TRBV27
abundance: NA

CDR3aa: CASSALAGGGEQFF
CDR3nt: TGTGCCAGCAGTGCACTAGCGGGAGGAGGTGAGCAGTTCTTC
d_gene: TRBD2
j_gene: TRBJ2-1
v_gene: TRBV6-1
abundance: NA

CDR3aa: CASSLGLAGPTGELFF
CDR3nt: TGTGCCAGCAGCTTGGGACTAGCGGGACCCACCGGGGAGCTGTTTTTT
d_gene: TRBD2
j_gene: TRBJ2-2
v_gene: TRBV5-8
abundance: NA

CDR3aa: CASSHQPQREGAGEQYF
CDR3nt: TGCGCCAGCAGCCACCAACCCCAGCGTGAGGGGGCGGGCGAGCAGTACTTC
d_gene: TRBD1
j_gene: TRBJ2-7
v_gene: TRBV4-1
abundance: NA

CDR3aa: CASSEITGGSNEKLFF
CDR3nt: TGTGCCAGCAGTGAAATAACAGGGGGTTCTAATGAAAAACTGTTTTTT
d_gene: TRBD1
j_gene: TRBJ1-4
v_gene: TRBV6-1
abundance: NA

CDR3aa: CASSPLSGGTNYGYTF
CDR3nt: TGTGCCAGCTCACCACTGTCAGGGGGCACTAACTATGGCTACACCTTC
d_gene: TRBD1
j_gene: TRBJ1-2
v_gene: TRBV18
abundance: NA

CDR3aa: CASSLGPRGRMNTEAFF
CDR3nt: TGTGCCAGCAGTTTAGGCCCAAGGGGCCGCATGAACACTGAAGCTTTCTTT
d_gene: NA
j_gene: TRBJ1-1
v_gene: TRBV7-2
abundance: NA

CDR3aa: CASSSGGPAYF
CDR3nt: TGTGCCAGCAGCTCAGGGGGCCCCGCGTACTTC
d_gene: TRBD1
j_gene: TRBJ2-4
v_gene: TRBV11-2
abundance: NA

CDR3aa: CASSFGGTGYNEQFF
CDR3nt: TGTGCCAGCAGCTTCGGGGGGACAGGGTACAATGAGCAGTTCTTC
d_gene: TRBD1
j_gene: TRBJ2-1
v_gene: TRBV11-2
abundance: few

CDR3aa: CASRRQGSHEQYF
CDR3nt: TGTGCATCGAGGAGACAGGGGTCCCACGAGCAGTACTTC
d_gene: TRBD1
j_gene: TRBJ2-7
v_gene: TRBV19
abundance: NA

CDR3aa: CASSLTGSDGYTF
CDR3nt: TGTGCCAGCAGCTTGACAGGGTCGGATGGCTACACCTTC
d_gene: TRBD1
j_gene: TRBJ1-2
v_gene: TRBV7-2
abundance: NA

CDR3aa: CASSLVRGKLNTEAFF
CDR3nt: TGTGCCAGCAGCTTAGTGCGGGGGAAACTGAACACTGAAGCTTTCTTT
d_gene: NA
j_gene: TRBJ1-1
v_gene: TRBV7-6
abundance: NA